These 14 T cell receptor beta chains came from one sample sequenced in a study of blood T cell repertoires in COVID-19. Profiled with immunoSEQ multiplex PCR; TCRdb holds only in-frame clones, not every one. The sample shows more than 200,000 clones, around 81% of them seen only once. Sequencing was carried out using PBMCs or T cells enriched from blood (not recorded which). The receptors were sampled from a woman aged 40-49 years with acute COVID-19.

This clone has at least ten counts. The rearrangement joins TRBV4-2 to TRBJ1-1; D may be TRBD1 (5 bases). In germline, CDR1 is LGHNA, CDR2 YNFKEQ. There are 13 residues in the CDR3. V dropped 1 base and J dropped 5 bases, with 8 bases sitting between them. The chain's CDR3 is CASSQASGTEAFF. CDR3 nucleotides: TGTGCCAGCAGCCAAGCCTCAGGGACTGAAGCTTTCTTT.

The J gene is TRBJ1-1, the V gene TRBV7-3; D gene ambiguous. Germline lookup yields CDR1 SGHTA and CDR2 FQGTGA. V lost 0 bases to trimming and J lost 5 bases, with 7 bases between them. The CDR3 has 13 amino acids. CDR3 protein: CASSLTAVTEAFF. Here the CDR3 DNA reads TGTGCCAGCAGCTTAACGGCAGTTACTGAAGCTTTCTTT.

The chain carries TRBV5-8 and TRBJ2-3; 11 bases align to TRBD2. CDR1 is SGHTS, CDR2 YDEGEE, per germline. This CDR3 comprises 17 residues. V was clipped by 6 bases and J by 3 bases; unmatched bases: 12. The CDR3 spells CASNPVRLAGGTDTQYF. CDR3 DNA sequence: TGTGCCAGCAACCCGGTGCGGCTAGCGGGGGGAACAGATACGCAGTATTTT.

V is TRBV27 and J is TRBJ2-2, with 7 bases that match TRBD1. The germline CDR1 and CDR2 sequences are MNHEY and SMNVEV (reference sequence). V was pared by 1 base and J by 7 bases, with 6 bases of the junction left unmatched. The CDR3 extends over 15 amino acids. Here the CDR3 DNA reads TGTGCCAGCAGTTTATTGACAGGGTGGAGCGGGGAGCTGTTTTTT. It yields the protein CASSLLTGWSGELFF.

The rearrangement joins TRBV30 to TRBJ1-4, with D perhaps TRBD1 (6 bases). CDR1 is GTSNPN and CDR2 is SVGIG in the germline V gene (reference sequence). Trimming stripped 0 bases from V and 4 bases from J, with 9 bases between. The CDR3 length is 14 residues. The CDR3 sequence: CAWSVGRGNEKLFF. For the CDR3, the DNA is TGTGCCTGGAGTGTAGGCAGGGGTAATGAAAAACTGTTTTTT.

This chain joins TRBV6-1 and TRBJ1-5; a weak D match, TRBD1 (6 bases). There are 18 residues in the CDR3. Per the germline V gene, CDR1 is MNHNS and CDR2 is SASEGT. Trimming stripped 2 bases from V and 0 bases from J, with 17 bases between. CDR3 in amino acids: CASSEFSPDSYSNQPQHF. The CDR3 region has the DNA TGTGCCAGCAGTGAATTTTCGCCGGACAGTTATAGCAATCAGCCCCAGCATTTT.

The CDR3, as DNA: TGTGCCAGCAGCTTAGTGGCAAGCGGCTCCTACAATGAGCAGTTCTTC. Translating it yields CASSLVASGSYNEQFF. This chain links TRBV11-2 with TRBJ2-1; D possibly corresponds to TRBD2 (5 bases). Per the germline V gene, CDR1 is SGHAT and CDR2 is FQNNGV. This CDR3 has 16 amino acids. V lost 1 base, J lost 0 bases, and 10 bases lay in between.

The rearrangement links TRBV18 to TRBJ1-4, with D uncertain. This CDR3 comprises 13 residues. Trimming took off 2 bases at V and 7 bases at J, with 8 bases between the two ends. Germline CDR1 reads KGHSH; CDR2 reads LQKENI. CDR3 residues: CASSPSGSEKLFF. CDR3 nucleotide sequence: TGTGCCAGCTCACCATCCGGGAGTGAAAAACTGTTTTTT.

The V call is TRBV5-5, the J call TRBJ2-1, with 13 bases aligning to TRBD2. Germline trimming cut 0 bases from V and 5 bases from J; bases unmatched to any gene: 8. Germline V gene sequence: CDR1 SGHKS, CDR2 YYEKEE (reference sequence). There are 18 residues in the CDR3. This CDR3 reads CASSLDGLAGALHNEQFF. In DNA, the CDR3 is TGTGCCAGCAGCTTGGACGGACTAGCGGGAGCCCTTCACAATGAGCAGTTCTTC.

V gene TRBV4-1 combines with J gene TRBJ1-2; D ambiguous. The CDR3 is 13 amino acids. Trimming shortened V by 1 base and J by 5 bases, and 8 bases separated the two germline ends. Per the germline V gene, CDR1 is MGHRA and CDR2 is YSYEKL. In DNA form, the CDR3 reads TGCGCCAGCAGCCAAGGGCTTCTGTATGGCTACACCTTC. Amino acid sequence: CASSQGLLYGYTF.

The chain is built from TRBV10-3 and TRBJ1-3; TRBD1 agrees at 11 bases. Trimming removed 6 bases from V and 4 bases from J; junction bases left unmatched: 5. The length of the CDR3 is 15 residues. In germline, CDR1 is ENHRY, CDR2 SYGVKD. CDR3 bases: TGTGCCATCAGGAGGACAGGGGGCACGGGAAACACCATATATTTT. Translating it yields CAIRRTGGTGNTIYF.

This sequence joins TRBV11-3 and TRBJ2-2; D gene unclear. Trimming left V 1 base short and J 6 bases short, with 3 bases between. CDR1 and CDR2 (germline): SGHNT, YENEEA. CDR3 size: 12 residues. CDR3 residues: CASSLGAGELFF. The CDR3 bases are TGTGCCAGCAGCTTAGGCGCCGGGGAGCTGTTTTTT. The entire variable domain, with the rest obtained from reference TRBV11-3 and TRBJ2-2, is as follows: EAGVVQSPRYKIIEKKQPVAFWCNPISGHNTLYWYLQNLGQGPELLIRYENEEAVDDSQLPKDRFSAERLKGVDSTLKIQPAELGDSAVYLCASSLGAGELFFGEGSRLTVL.

The gene calls are TRBV2 and TRBJ2-5; 7 nucleotides agree with TRBD2. The CDR3 totals 17 residues. V shed 1 base, J shed 4 bases, and the junction held 12 bases outside the gene matches. The germline V gene has CDR1 SNHLY and CDR2 FYNNEI. CDR3 sequence reads: CASSEEGRGMRRETQYF. The CDR3 nucleotides read TGTGCCAGCAGTGAAGAGGGGAGGGGAATGCGGAGAGAGACCCAGTACTTC.

The V gene is TRBV5-6, the J gene TRBJ2-3; D not resolved. Trimming pared 4 bases from V and 2 bases from J, leaving 5 bases between. Germline values: CDR1 SGHDT, CDR2 YYEEEE. The CDR3 sequence is 12 residues long. The DNA of the CDR3 is TGTGCCAGCAGCCTATACACAGATACGCAGTATTTT. Translation gives CASSLYTDTQYF. The variable domain in full, with the rest retrieved from reference TRBV5-6 and TRBJ2-3, is DAGVTQSPTHLIKTRGQQVTLRCSPKSGHDTVSWYQQALGQGPQFIFQYYEEEERQRGNFPDRFSGHQFPNYSSELNVNALLLGDSALYLCASSLYTDTQYFGPGTRLTVL.